The 14 T cell receptor beta chains given below trace back to one sample, sequenced in a study of cytotoxic CD8 clonotypes in ibrutinib-treated CLL. The method was immunoSEQ multiplex PCR; TCRdb's version includes in-frame clones alone and lacks a portion of them. The sample includes some 47,000 clones, roughly 63% of them seen just once. Sequences were derived from PBMCs, sampled after 24 months of ibrutinib treatment. These TCRs come from a human donor with chronic lymphocytic leukemia.

The count of this clone is one. This chain connects TRBV7-9 to TRBJ1-1; the D gene is possibly TRBD1 (5 bases). The CDR3 sequence is 16 residues long. The germline V gene encodes CDR1 SEHNR and CDR2 FQNEAQ (reference sequence). V was pared by 1 base and J by 1 base, with 13 bases between. This chain's CDR3 is CASSLVGTSTNTEAFF. In nucleotides, the CDR3 is TGTGCCAGCAGCTTAGTGGGGACCTCCACGAACACTGAAGCTTTCTTT.

This sequence joins TRBV11-3 and TRBJ2-1, with D possibly being TRBD2 (6 bases). There are 13 residues in the CDR3. V lost 1 base and J lost 7, with 8 bases in between. Germline values: CDR1 SGHNT, CDR2 YENEEA. CDR3 DNA sequence: TGTGCCAGCAGCTTAGCTGGGGGGAATGAGCAGTTCTTC. Translation gives CASSLAGGNEQFF.

This chain joins TRBV20-1 and TRBJ2-5; D is unclear. This CDR3 region has 11 residues. Germline V gene data show CDR1 as DFQATT and CDR2 as SNEGSKA (reference sequence). The V gene lost 5 bases and the J gene lost 3 bases, with 7 bases spanning the gap. CDR3 sequence: CSAWTEETQYF. CDR3 bases: TGCAGTGCTTGGACGGAAGAGACCCAGTACTTC.

This clone was seen just once. The rearrangement links TRBV19 to TRBJ1-3, with D possibly TRBD1 on 6 matching bases. CDR1 is LNHDA and CDR2 is SQIVND in the germline V gene (reference sequence). The V end lost 7 bases, the J end lost 1 base, and 20 bases lay between the germline ends. The CDR3 spans 17 residues. CDR3 in DNA: TGTGCCAGTAAGCCAGGGCAAGGGGACAAGTCTGGAAACACCATATATTTT. This gives the protein CASKPGQGDKSGNTIYF. Based on the CDR3 plus reference TRBV19 and TRBJ1-3, the full variable domain is DGGITQSPKYLFRKEGQNVTLSCEQNLNHDAMYWYRQDPGQGLRLIYYSQIVNDFQKGDIAEGYSVSREKKESFPLTVTSAQKNPTAFYLCASKPGQGDKSGNTIYFGEGSWLTVV.

CDR3 amino acids: CASSYSTPATFYEQYF. The CDR3 DNA is TGTGCCAGCAGTTACTCGACCCCAGCTACCTTCTACGAGCAGTACTTC. V and J are TRBV6-6 and TRBJ2-7; D is uncertain. Germline lookup yields CDR1 MNHNY and CDR2 SVGAGI (reference sequence). There are 16 residues in the CDR3. The ends were cut back, 0 bases at V and 3 bases at J, with 15 bases in the middle.

This rearrangement joins TRBV5-1 to TRBJ2-7; tentative D call: TRBD1 (6 bases). The CDR3 is 14 amino acids. The V gene lost 4 bases and the J gene lost 3 bases, with 14 bases spanning the gap. Germline V gives CDR1 SGHRS, CDR2 YFSETQ. CDR3 bases: TGCGCCAGCAGCGACCTAGGGGGTAGCTACGAGCAGTACTTC. Encoded protein: CASSDLGGSYEQYF.

This clone was detected only a few times. The rearrangement links TRBV6-1 to TRBJ2-7; 7 bases line up with TRBD1. The CDR3 has 16 amino acids. Germline V gene data show CDR1 as MNHNS and CDR2 as SASEGT. V lost 3 bases and J lost 2; bases outside the gene matches: 10. The CDR3 reads CASSDEGAGWAYEQYF. CDR3 DNA: TGTGCCAGCAGTGATGAGGGGGCAGGGTGGGCCTACGAGCAGTACTTC.

This clone was observed a single time. The J gene is TRBJ2-7, the V gene TRBV4-1; 8 bases agree with TRBD1. The junction had 8 bases not matched to a gene; V was cut back by 2 bases and J by 5 bases. CDR1 MGHRA and CDR2 YSYEKL come from the germline V gene. This CDR3 region has 15 residues. The CDR3 here is CASSQLDRGGHEQYF. CDR3 DNA: TGCGCCAGCAGCCAACTAGACAGGGGTGGACACGAGCAGTACTTC.

This clone was seen only once. This chain joins TRBV6-5 and TRBJ1-4, with D hard to call. The CDR3 is 14 amino acids. Germline V gene data show CDR1 as MNHEY and CDR2 as SVGAGI. Trimming cost V 3 bases and J 6 bases, with 11 bases left between them. The CDR3 spells CASSYNRDYEKLFF. CDR3 DNA: TGTGCCAGCAGTTATAACAGAGATTATGAAAAACTGTTTTTT.

The V gene is TRBV7-9, the J gene TRBJ1-2, with D unresolved. Germline lookup yields CDR1 SEHNR and CDR2 FQNEAQ (reference sequence). The length of the CDR3 is 15 residues. Trimming took off 1 base at V and 4 bases at J, with 13 bases between the two ends. CDR3 nucleotide sequence: TGTGCCAGCAGCTTAGACGGCAGCCCTTCCTATGGCTACACCTTC. Its protein product is CASSLDGSPSYGYTF.

The sample holds many counts of this clone. This chain joins TRBV5-6 and TRBJ1-6; the match to TRBD1 covers 8 bases. CDR1 SGHDT and CDR2 YYEEEE come from the germline V gene. With 4 bases clipped from V and 4 bases from J, the junction kept 7 bases outside the gene matches. The CDR3 consists of 16 residues. This CDR3 reads CASSQSDRAYNSPLHF. The CDR3 DNA sequence: TGTGCCAGCAGCCAGTCGGACAGGGCTTATAATTCACCCCTCCACTTT.

This clone was counted a single time. The gene calls are TRBV15 and TRBJ1-2; D call uncertain. This CDR3 spans 15 amino acids. Germline-derived CDR1 and CDR2 are LNHNV and YYDKDF (reference sequence). Trimming shortened V by 0 bases and J by 6 bases, and 14 bases separated the two germline ends. CDR3 DNA: TGTGCCACCAGCAGAGATGGGCAGATGATAAATGGCTACACCTTC. Encoded protein: CATSRDGQMINGYTF.

This clone was seen a few times. Here the CDR3 reads CASSGPGSPGDAQYF. Here the CDR3 DNA reads TGTGCCAGCAGCGGACCCGGGAGCCCCGGTGACGCCCAGTACTTC. The chain uses TRBV2 and TRBJ2-5; D perhaps matches TRBD2 (6 bases). Germline assignment: CDR1 SNHLY and CDR2 FYNNEI. This CDR3 region has 15 residues. Trimming took 6 bases from V and 9 from J, leaving 23 bases between them.

V gene TRBV27 combines with J gene TRBJ2-3; tentatively, D is TRBD2 (5 bases). The V gene lost 8 bases and the J gene lost 2 bases, with 20 bases spanning the gap. Germline CDR1 reads MNHEY; CDR2 reads SMNVEV (reference sequence). The CDR3 extends over 16 amino acids. This chain's CDR3 is CASGSVWDGFTDTQYF. The CDR3 DNA follows: TGTGCCAGCGGGAGTGTGTGGGATGGCTTCACAGATACGCAGTATTTT.